Listed below are T cell receptor beta chains from one sample, sequenced in a study of T cells in Graves' hyperthyroidism and ophthalmopathy. TCRdb ran MiXCR on the multiplex PCR reads and lists one entry per CDR3 protein. Of about 360,000 distinct CDR3 sequences in the sample, 13% were seen once. Specimen: blood. All receptors come from a young woman with Graves' hyperthyroidism. Both conserved end residues are part of each CDR3. D genes are given only for firm matches. Clone size is stated in some rows and not others, as once, few, many or a class when expanded.

D,size,J,V,CDR3,DNA
TRBD1,NA,TRBJ1-2,TRBV19,CASSPRNRQGYYGYTF,TGTGCCAGTAGTCCACGAAACCGACAGGGTTACTATGGCTACACCTTC
NA,many,TRBJ1-2,TRBV11-1,CASSPRPDGANYGYTF,TGTGCCAGCAGCCCCCGTCCGGACGGAGCCAACTATGGCTACACCTTC
NA,many,TRBJ2-1,TRBV20-1,CSASAGAVNEQFF,TGCAGTGCTAGTGCGGGGGCGGTCAATGAGCAGTTCTTC
NA,once,TRBJ2-2,TRBV20-1,CSAREYVGGASGELFF,TGCAGTGCTAGGGAATATGTTGGGGGGGCCTCCGGGGAGCTGTTTTTT
NA,many,TRBJ1-5,TRBV27,CASSFNINSNQPQHF,TGTGCCAGCAGTTTCAACATCAATAGCAATCAGCCCCAGCATTTT
TRBD2,many,TRBJ2-5,TRBV7-3,CASSFGRGETQYF,TGTGCCAGCAGTTTCGGGAGGGGGGAGACCCAGTACTTC
NA,few,TRBJ1-5,TRBV9,CASSHGGGEGNQPQHF,TGTGCCAGCAGCCACGGGGGGGGTGAAGGCAATCAGCCCCAGCATTTT
NA,few,TRBJ2-7,TRBV6-1,CASRRDSLEQYF,TGTGCCAGCAGACGGGACTCTCTTGAGCAGTACTTC
TRBD1,many,TRBJ2-1,TRBV28,CASRDSQGVRNEQFF,TGTGCCAGCCGCGACTCACAGGGGGTTAGGAATGAGCAGTTCTTC
TRBD1,many,TRBJ1-6,TRBV7-2,CASSSQGLGNSPLHF,TGTGCCAGCAGCTCACAGGGGTTGGGTAATTCACCCCTCCACTTT
NA,few,TRBJ2-7,TRBV18,CASSPRVGEQYF,TGTGCCAGCTCACCAAGGGTCGGGGAGCAGTACTTC
TRBD1,few,TRBJ2-3,TRBV24-1,CATSDFQTGSSTDTQYF,TGTGCCACCAGTGATTTCCAGACAGGGTCTAGCACAGATACGCAGTATTTT
TRBD1,many,TRBJ2-5,TRBV6-1,CASASTGAGETQYF,TGTGCCAGCGCATCGACAGGGGCTGGCGAGACCCAGTACTTC
NA,many,TRBJ2-6,TRBV7-8,CASTGDGRAGANVLTF,TGTGCCAGCACAGGCGACGGCAGGGCTGGGGCCAACGTCCTGACTTTC
NA,many,TRBJ1-4,TRBV19,CASSMVGQTNEKLFF,TGTGCCAGTAGTATGGTGGGACAAACTAATGAAAAACTGTTTTTT
TRBD1,many,TRBJ1-2,TRBV28,CASSLGDRDNGYTF,TGTGCCAGCAGTTTAGGAGACAGGGATAATGGCTACACCTTC